These T cell receptor beta chains were read from a single sample in a study of blood T cell repertoires in COVID-19. The assay was immunoSEQ multiplex PCR, and TCRdb's table has in-frame clones only and misses some. The sample has over 250,000 clones; roughly nine tenths are singletons. Specimen: peripheral blood. The receptors were gathered from a woman aged 30 to 39 with COVID-19, enrolled during active disease. The CDR3 runs from the conserved cysteine through the conserved F or W. The D gene is left open where the match is weak. Size is omitted from some rows. Given values are once, few, many or a class for expanded clones.

J gene | D gene | clone size | V gene | CDR3 protein | CDR3 DNA
TRBJ2-7 | - | - | TRBV5-1 | CASSLAAGSSYEQYF | TGCGCCAGCAGCTTGGCGGCGGGCTCTTCCTACGAGCAGTACTTC
TRBJ1-2 | - | - | TRBV5-1 | CASSLEQGIRDGYGYTF | TGCGCCAGCAGCTTGGAACAGGGTATTAGAGATGGGTATGGCTACACCTTC
TRBJ2-1 | TRBD2 | - | TRBV3-1/TRBV3-2 | CASSQDRLAGGGRVNEQFF | TGTGCCAGCAGCCAAGATCGGCTAGCGGGAGGAGGTAGGGTGAATGAGCAGTTCTTC
TRBJ2-3 | - | - | TRBV7-9 | CASSNYDTDTQYF | TGTGCCAGCAGCAACTACGACACAGATACGCAGTATTTT
TRBJ2-7 | - | - | TRBV3-1/TRBV3-2 | CASSQDLTGTYEQYF | TGTGCCAGCAGCCAAGATCTTACAGGAACCTACGAGCAGTACTTC
TRBJ2-1 | TRBD2 | - | TRBV5-4 | CASSWTSGDYNEQFF | TGTGCCAGCAGCTGGACTAGCGGAGACTACAATGAGCAGTTCTTC
TRBJ2-3 | - | - | TRBV7-3 | CASSLTGGGTDTQYF | TGTGCCAGCAGCTTAACCGGCGGAGGCACAGATACGCAGTATTTT
TRBJ1-2 | TRBD1 | - | TRBV15 | CATSRGTGTGGGYTF | TGTGCCACCAGCAGGGGAACCGGGACAGGAGGAGGCTACACCTTC
TRBJ2-7 | - | few | TRBV3-1/TRBV3-2 | CASSRTAGLYEQYF | TGTGCCAGCAGCCGGACGGCGGGGCTCTACGAGCAGTACTTC
TRBJ1-2 | - | once | TRBV18 | CASSTPSGGANYGYTF | TGTGCCAGCTCAACTCCTTCAGGAGGAGCTAACTATGGCTACACCTTC
TRBJ1-1 | - | - | TRBV5-3 | CARSATISSRDMNTEAFF | TGTGCCAGAAGCGCGACTATTAGCTCCAGGGACATGAACACTGAAGCTTTCTTT
TRBJ2-6 | - | - | TRBV28 | CASSQGFPGANVLTF | TGTGCCAGCAGCCAGGGGTTCCCTGGGGCCAACGTCCTGACTTTC
TRBJ1-1 | - | - | TRBV18 | CASSPNRNTEAFF | TGTGCCAGCTCACCAAACAGGAACACTGAAGCTTTCTTT
TRBJ2-1 | - | - | TRBV5-5 | CASSLDGSVYNEQFF | TGTGCCAGCAGCTTGGATGGCAGCGTCTACAATGAGCAGTTCTTC
TRBJ2-7 | - | - | TRBV6-1 | CASSEFSSSSYEQYF | TGTGCCAGCAGTGAATTTAGCTCTAGCTCCTACGAGCAGTACTTC
TRBJ1-2 | - | - | TRBV3-1/TRBV3-2 | CASSQGRSPGGYTF | TGTGCCAGCAGCCAAGGACGATCCCCAGGCGGCTACACCTTC
TRBJ2-3 | TRBD2 | - | TRBV13 | CASSSRGGSTDTQYF | TGTGCCAGCAGCTCCCGGGGGGGGAGCACAGATACGCAGTATTTT
TRBJ2-7 | - | once | TRBV2 | CASARLDYEQYF | TGTGCCAGCGCTCGCTTAGACTACGAGCAGTACTTC
TRBJ2-1 | TRBD2 | - | TRBV18 | CASSPQEGGRYEQFF | TGTGCCAGCTCACCTCAAGAGGGCGGGAGGTATGAGCAGTTCTTC
TRBJ2-5 | - | - | TRBV7-2 | CASSLSGQETQYF | TGTGCCAGCAGCTTAAGCGGGCAAGAGACCCAGTACTTC
TRBJ1-3 | TRBD1 | - | TRBV5-1 | CASSGITGGSGNTIYF | TGCGCCAGCAGCGGGATTACAGGGGGCTCTGGAAACACCATATATTTT
TRBJ1-1 | TRBD1 | - | TRBV6-5 | CATRDRVNTEAFF | TGTGCCACCCGGGACAGGGTGAACACTGAAGCTTTCTTT
TRBJ1-5 | - | once | TRBV7-9 | CASSLDGLNQPQHF | TGTGCCAGCAGCTTAGATGGGCTAAATCAGCCCCAGCATTTT
TRBJ2-7 | - | - | TRBV20-1 | CSAVAEYEQYF | TGCAGTGCCGTAGCGGAGTACGAGCAGTACTTC
TRBJ2-5 | - | - | TRBV5-6 | CASSSSYQETQYF | TGTGCCAGCAGCTCCTCTTACCAAGAGACCCAGTACTTC
TRBJ2-1 | - | - | TRBV7-6 | CASSSEDEQFF | TGTGCCAGCAGCTCCGAGGATGAGCAGTTCTTC
TRBJ1-1 | - | few | TRBV3-1/TRBV3-2 | CASSQGRVAEAFF | TGTGCCAGCAGCCAAGGGAGGGTGGCTGAAGCTTTCTTT
TRBJ2-1 | TRBD2 | - | TRBV7-6 | CASSQTQGLAGVIYNEQFF | TGTGCCAGCAGTCAAACCCAGGGACTAGCGGGAGTGATCTACAATGAGCAGTTCTTC
TRBJ2-5 | - | - | TRBV25-1 | CASSAKYTFQETQYF | TGTGCCAGCAGTGCGAAGTATACTTTCCAAGAGACCCAGTACTTC
TRBJ2-1 | TRBD1 | - | TRBV5-5 | CASSLTLVGQGYNEQFF | TGTGCCAGCAGCTTGACCCTAGTAGGACAGGGCTACAATGAGCAGTTCTTC
TRBJ1-6 | TRBD1 | - | TRBV5-1 | CASSFSDRGYNSPLHF | TGCGCCAGCAGCTTCTCGGACAGGGGCTATAATTCACCCCTCCACTTT
TRBJ1-1 | TRBD1 | - | TRBV18 | CASSPPVRGTGNTEAFF | TGTGCCAGCTCACCACCGGTAAGAGGGACAGGGAACACTGAAGCTTTCTTT
TRBJ2-7 | TRBD2 | - | TRBV4-1 | CASSHPGTTYEQYF | TGCGCCAGCAGCCACCCCGGGACTACGTACGAGCAGTACTTC
TRBJ2-1 | TRBD2 | - | TRBV24-1 | CATSDGTSGYNEQFF | TGTGCCACCAGTGACGGGACTAGCGGGTACAATGAGCAGTTCTTC
TRBJ2-7 | TRBD2 | - | TRBV19 | CASSRTSGRSYEQYF | TGTGCCAGTAGCAGGACTAGCGGGCGTTCCTACGAGCAGTACTTC
TRBJ2-3 | TRBD1 | - | TRBV30 | CAWSFGQAIDTQYF | TGTGCCTGGAGTTTTGGACAGGCGATAGATACGCAGTATTTT
TRBJ2-7 | TRBD2 | - | TRBV14 | CASSQEETSGSYEQYF | TGTGCCAGCAGCCAAGAGGAGACTAGCGGGAGCTACGAGCAGTACTTC
TRBJ1-1 | - | - | TRBV10-3 | CAISPSGGDTEAFF | TGTGCCATCAGCCCCTCTGGAGGGGACACTGAAGCTTTCTTT
TRBJ2-5 | - | - | TRBV5-6 | CASRHLLDAAETQYF | TGTGCCAGCAGACACCTACTAGATGCGGCGGAGACCCAGTACTTC
TRBJ1-2 | - | - | TRBV6-5 | CASCVRRNYGYTF | TGTGCCAGCTGCGTCAGGCGTAACTATGGCTACACCTTC
TRBJ2-7 | TRBD1 | - | TRBV28 | CASSSPGQGSYEQYF | TGTGCCAGCAGTTCCCCGGGACAGGGGTCCTACGAGCAGTACTTC
TRBJ2-3 | TRBD2 | - | TRBV6-5 | CASRQRESDTQYF | TGTGCCAGCAGACAGCGGGAATCAGATACGCAGTATTTT
TRBJ2-7 | - | - | TRBV6-2/TRBV6-3 | CASSPDRIYEQYF | TGTGCCAGCAGCCCTGACAGGATTTACGAGCAGTACTTC
TRBJ1-5 | - | - | TRBV3-1/TRBV3-2 | CASSPDRRVKPQHF | TGTGCCAGCAGCCCGGATAGGAGGGTAAAGCCCCAGCATTTT
TRBJ2-7 | - | - | TRBV30 | CAWTVYTQGIPSSYEQYF | TGTGCCTGGACGGTATACACACAGGGAATCCCTTCCTCCTACGAGCAGTACTTC
TRBJ1-1 | TRBD1 | - | TRBV7-6 | CASSLGGTGTTEAFF | TGTGCCAGCAGCTTAGGAGGGACAGGGACCACTGAAGCTTTCTTT
TRBJ1-4 | - | - | TRBV5-5 | CASSWGAVSEKLFF | TGTGCCAGCAGCTGGGGCGCGGTGAGCGAAAAACTGTTTTTT
TRBJ1-1 | TRBD1 | - | TRBV12-5 | CASGRNAGQGGQEAFF | TGTGCTAGTGGACGAAACGCCGGACAGGGTGGACAAGAAGCTTTCTTT
TRBJ2-7 | TRBD1 | - | TRBV13 | CASSLTGQRSSYEQYF | TGTGCCAGCAGCTTAACGGGACAGAGGAGCTCCTACGAGCAGTACTTC
TRBJ1-1 | - | - | TRBV29-1 | CSVEDPAEAFF | TGCAGCGTTGAAGATCCCGCTGAAGCTTTCTTT
TRBJ2-1 | - | - | TRBV19 | CASSPRAYNEQFF | TGTGCCAGTAGTCCCCGAGCCTACAATGAGCAGTTCTTC
TRBJ2-7 | - | - | TRBV10-2 | CASRTLSGPSYEQYF | TGCGCCAGCAGAACCCTGAGCGGGCCCTCCTACGAGCAGTACTTC